This is a list of T cell receptor beta chains from one sample in a study of beta chain features in type 1 diabetes. Method: immunoSEQ multiplex PCR; TCRdb's copy keeps in-frame clones and lacks some. The sample has approximately 170,000 clones, less than 9.5% seen once. The sample was central memory CD4+ T cells from blood. These receptors came from a young woman in good health. CDR3s include the opening cysteine and the closing phenylalanine or tryptophan. Each record gives: J gene, clone size, D gene, V gene, CDR3 protein, CDR3 DNA. D genes are given only for firm matches. The size entry is marked missing in some rows and otherwise reads once, few, many or a size class.

j_gene: TRBJ1-1
abundance: few
d_gene: TRBD1
v_gene: TRBV9
CDR3aa: CASSTRRTGAVTEAFF
CDR3nt: TGTGCCAGCAGCACTCGACGGACAGGGGCGGTCACTGAAGCTTTCTTT

j_gene: TRBJ1-2
abundance: few
d_gene: TRBD1
v_gene: TRBV7-2
CDR3aa: CASRPRGPPQTNYGYTF
CDR3nt: TGTGCCAGCAGGCCGAGGGGGCCACCCCAAACCAACTATGGCTACACCTTC

j_gene: TRBJ2-1
abundance: few
d_gene: .
v_gene: TRBV9
CDR3aa: CASNMYPESSYNEQFF
CDR3nt: TGTGCCAGCAACATGTATCCGGAGAGCTCCTACAATGAGCAGTTCTTC

j_gene: TRBJ2-4
abundance: few
d_gene: TRBD1
v_gene: TRBV5-6
CDR3aa: CASSGQGGVNIQYF
CDR3nt: TGTGCCAGCAGCGGACAGGGGGGGGTAAACATTCAGTACTTC

j_gene: TRBJ1-2
abundance: .
d_gene: .
v_gene: TRBV6-1
CDR3aa: CASSDARRDGYTF
CDR3nt: TGTGCCAGCAGTGACGCCCGGAGGGATGGCTACACCTTC

j_gene: TRBJ2-1
abundance: .
d_gene: TRBD2
v_gene: TRBV18
CDR3aa: CASSPDFGGLGNEQFF
CDR3nt: TGTGCCAGCTCACCCGATTTTGGAGGACTAGGGAATGAGCAGTTCTTC

j_gene: TRBJ1-2
abundance: few
d_gene: TRBD1
v_gene: TRBV7-3
CDR3aa: CASSPGQGIPYTF
CDR3nt: TGTGCCAGCAGCCCAGGACAGGGGATCCCCTACACCTTC

j_gene: TRBJ2-2
abundance: few
d_gene: TRBD1
v_gene: TRBV11-2
CDR3aa: CASSLGQGGVGELFF
CDR3nt: TGTGCCAGCAGCCTGGGACAGGGGGGAGTCGGGGAGCTGTTTTTT

j_gene: TRBJ2-7
abundance: .
d_gene: .
v_gene: TRBV25-1
CDR3aa: CASGRGTGYEQYF
CDR3nt: TGTGCCAGCGGGAGGGGGACTGGGTACGAGCAGTACTTC

j_gene: TRBJ2-1
abundance: few
d_gene: TRBD2
v_gene: TRBV2
CDR3aa: CASNGGGPGNEQFF
CDR3nt: TGTGCCAGCAATGGGGGAGGGCCGGGCAATGAGCAGTTCTTC

j_gene: TRBJ1-2
abundance: few
d_gene: .
v_gene: TRBV19
CDR3aa: CASSIEGAYGYTF
CDR3nt: TGTGCCAGTAGTATTGAAGGGGCCTATGGCTACACCTTC

j_gene: TRBJ2-3
abundance: few
d_gene: TRBD2
v_gene: TRBV7-9
CDR3aa: CASSLVTSGRDTQYF
CDR3nt: TGTGCCAGCAGCTTGGTGACTAGCGGGAGGGATACGCAGTATTTT

j_gene: TRBJ2-1
abundance: once
d_gene: TRBD2
v_gene: TRBV10-2
CDR3aa: CASKSSGRNEQFF
CDR3nt: TGCGCCAGCAAATCGAGCGGGAGAAATGAGCAGTTCTTC

j_gene: TRBJ2-3
abundance: few
d_gene: .
v_gene: TRBV14
CDR3aa: CASSPSPGETTDTQYF
CDR3nt: TGTGCCAGCAGCCCATCCCCGGGAGAGACCACAGATACGCAGTATTTT

j_gene: TRBJ1-1
abundance: .
d_gene: .
v_gene: TRBV11-1
CDR3aa: CASSLAGPNTEAFF
CDR3nt: TGTGCCAGCAGCTTAGCTGGGCCCAACACTGAAGCTTTCTTT

j_gene: TRBJ2-1
abundance: .
d_gene: TRBD2
v_gene: TRBV7-2
CDR3aa: CASSLEGRAYNEQFF
CDR3nt: TGTGCCAGCAGCTTAGAGGGGAGGGCCTACAATGAGCAGTTCTTC

j_gene: TRBJ1-2
abundance: .
d_gene: .
v_gene: TRBV19
CDR3aa: CASKTESGGYGYTF
CDR3nt: TGTGCCAGCAAGACAGAGTCGGGAGGATATGGCTACACCTTC

j_gene: TRBJ1-2
abundance: few
d_gene: .
v_gene: TRBV5-4
CDR3aa: CASSFDADYGYTF
CDR3nt: TGTGCCAGCAGCTTCGATGCGGACTATGGCTACACCTTC

j_gene: TRBJ2-1
abundance: .
d_gene: TRBD2
v_gene: TRBV18
CDR3aa: CASSGTSGRGYNEQFF
CDR3nt: TGTGCCAGCTCCGGGACTAGCGGGAGGGGCTACAATGAGCAGTTCTTC

j_gene: TRBJ1-2
abundance: .
d_gene: .
v_gene: TRBV4-3
CDR3aa: CASSQETEQGSATGYTF
CDR3nt: TGCGCCAGCAGCCAAGAAACCGAACAGGGAAGCGCGACTGGCTACACCTTC

j_gene: TRBJ1-2
abundance: .
d_gene: TRBD1
v_gene: TRBV6-6
CDR3aa: CASRDRGGYGYTF
CDR3nt: TGTGCCAGCAGGGACAGGGGCGGCTATGGCTACACCTTC

j_gene: TRBJ1-6
abundance: .
d_gene: .
v_gene: TRBV18
CDR3aa: CASSPTQGGSNSPLHF
CDR3nt: TGTGCCAGCTCACCAACCCAGGGAGGCTCTAATTCACCCCTCCACTTT